One and the same sample provided the 8 T cell receptor beta chains below, sequenced in a study of cytomegalovirus exposure and HLA in healthy donors. It was with 60 Vbeta and 13 Jbeta primers that the PCR ran. This table comes from immunoSEQ multiplex PCR, and its TCRdb copy is limited to in-frame clones, with some not included. The data show more than 85,000 clones, roughly 9.4% seen once. The sequenced material came from PBMCs. Source of these receptors: a man in his fifties or sixties in good health and CMV-seropositive.

The V and J genes are TRBV4-1 and TRBJ1-3; no clear D gene. The CDR3 sequence is 20 residues long. With 4 bases removed from V and 0 bases from J, the gap between germline ends came to 25 bases. Germline assignment: CDR1 MGHRA and CDR2 YSYEKL. Written as DNA, the CDR3 is TGCGCCAGCAGCCTATCTGCCGGGATTAGGGCCTCTTCCTCTGGAAACACCATATATTTT. This sequence encodes CASSLSAGIRASSSGNTIYF.

The chain links TRBV7-2 to TRBJ2-3, with 13 positions matching TRBD2. Per the germline V gene, CDR1 is SGHTA and CDR2 is FQGNSA. The CDR3 totals 16 residues. V lost 3 bases to trimming and J lost 3 bases; unmatched junction nucleotides: 3. Here the CDR3 reads CASSFRTSGRTDTQYF. The DNA for the CDR3 is TGTGCCAGCAGCTTTAGGACTAGCGGGAGAACAGATACGCAGTATTTT.

V gene TRBV29-1 combines with J gene TRBJ1-2; no clear D gene. Trimming stripped 4 bases from V and 0 bases from J, with 9 bases between. This CDR3 is 13 amino acids long. Germline values: CDR1 SQVTM, CDR2 ANQGSEA. CDR3 in amino acids: CSVVGQANYGYTF. CDR3 in DNA: TGCAGCGTTGTTGGCCAGGCTAACTATGGCTACACCTTC.

This clone appeared a few times. The chain links TRBV5-1 to TRBJ2-6; D gene uncertain. This CDR3 comprises 15 residues. Trimming took off 6 bases at V and 0 bases at J, with 10 bases between the two ends. Germline CDR1 is SGHRS and CDR2 is YFSETQ. CDR3: CASKSTSSGANVLTF. CDR3 nucleotides: TGCGCCAGCAAAAGCACGAGCTCTGGGGCCAACGTCCTGACTTTC.

V and J are TRBV5-8 and TRBJ2-5; TRBD1 aligns across 9 bases. Germline CDR1 SGHTS, CDR2 YDEGEE. Trimming at V came to 5 bases and at J to 5 bases, leaving 10 bases not matched to a gene. This CDR3 spans 15 amino acids. CDR3 nucleotide sequence: TGTGCCAGCAGAAGCCGGGACAGGGTTCGCGAGACCCAGTACTTC. Protein product: CASRSRDRVRETQYF.

This clone was found a few times. The chain is built from TRBV30 and TRBJ2-1, with D hard to call. The CDR3 consists of 14 residues. Germline values: CDR1 GTSNPN, CDR2 SVGIG (reference sequence). Trimming took 2 bases from V and 1 from J, leaving 9 bases between them. The CDR3 DNA reads as TGTGCCTGGAGTAGCCCGCGATCCTACAATGAGCAGTTCTTC. Translation: CAWSSPRSYNEQFF.

In its sample, this clone was seen a few times. This chain connects TRBV6-1 to TRBJ2-5; D is unresolved. Germline loops: CDR1 MNHNS, CDR2 SASEGT. The CDR3 is 15 residues long. V lost 2 bases, J lost 0 bases, and 10 bases lay in between. DNA of the CDR3: TGTGCCAGCAGTGAACAGGCCCTACACCAAGAGACCCAGTACTTC. It encodes CASSEQALHQETQYF.

The chain couples TRBV15 to TRBJ1-4; the match to TRBD1 covers 7 bases. With V trimmed by 3 bases and J by 5 bases, 6 bases remained unmatched. The germline V gene has CDR1 LNHNV and CDR2 YYDKDF (reference sequence). The CDR3 consists of 15 residues. CDR3 coding DNA: TGTGCCACCAGCAGGGACAGGCAGTCGAATGAAAAACTGTTTTTT. The encoded protein is CATSRDRQSNEKLFF.